This passage covers 5 T cell receptor beta chains from one sample sequenced in a study of blood T cell repertoires in COVID-19. Assay used: immunoSEQ multiplex PCR; TCRdb lists only in-frame clones, some missing. The sample lists 190,000 or so clones, 78% occurring once. The sample was peripheral blood. The receptors here all came from a woman of 80 years or more with active or convalescent COVID-19.

The chain is built from TRBV1 and TRBJ2-7; no check of the table's D call, TRBD2, against the DNA was made. TRBV1 is a pseudogene. The CDR3 runs to 14 residues. The CDR3 DNA is TGCACCTCCCAGGTGGAGGGGAGATGGGACGAGCAGTACTTC. The encoded protein is CTSQVEGRWDEQYF.

This clone showed up just once. The chain has TRBV18 and TRBJ1-5; D unresolved. V lost 3 bases, J lost 4 bases, and 13 bases lay in between. CDR1 KGHSH and CDR2 LQKENI come from the germline V gene. This CDR3 has 15 residues. CDR3 loop: CASSPGQSLNQPQHF. The CDR3 DNA follows: TGTGCCAGCTCACCGGGCCAGAGCCTAAATCAGCCCCAGCATTTT.

This clone was seen only once. The chain links TRBV18 to TRBJ1-5; D uncertain. From germline, CDR1 is KGHSH and CDR2 LQKENI. The CDR3 sequence is 16 residues long. V lost 3 bases to trimming and J lost 0 bases, with 12 bases between them. DNA for the CDR3: TGTGCCAGCTCACCGGCGACACCTAATAGCAATCAGCCCCAGCATTTT. Its translation: CASSPATPNSNQPQHF.

The chain uses TRBV28 and TRBJ2-7; 11 bases fit TRBD2. CDR1 is MDHEN and CDR2 is SYDVKM in the germline V gene. The CDR3 contains 15 residues. Germline trimming cut 5 bases from V and 5 bases from J; bases unmatched to any gene: 8. CDR3 in amino acids: CASSDSGGAIHEQYF. The CDR3 nucleotides read TGTGCCAGCAGTGATAGCGGGGGGGCGATCCACGAGCAGTACTTC.

This chain connects TRBV3-1 (or the pseudogene TRBV3-2) to TRBJ1-2; TRBD1 aligns across 8 bases. The germline V gene has CDR1 LGHDT and CDR2 YNNKEL (reference sequence). J gave up 0 bases and V 5 bases, and 8 bases lay outside the gene matches. The CDR3 is made up of 16 amino acids. CDR3 DNA: TGTGCCAGCAGCAAGCAGGACAGGGCATCTAACTATGGCTACACCTTC. Translation: CASSKQDRASNYGYTF.